A single sample gave rise to the 21 T cell receptor beta chains below, sequenced in a study of blood T cell repertoires in COVID-19 (dated by TCRdb to 2019 to 2021). The protocol used for the library was the immunoSEQ multiplex PCR assay. TCRdb provides this immuneACCESS table in a form limited to in-frame rearrangements. Some clones are lacking; in checked studies, under half of them reflect an unresolved V gene, and why the rest are absent is not known. The sample table holds about 30,000 clones, of which about 91% were seen once. The top ten clonotypes cover 20% to 30% of the sample. Source material: peripheral blood. The receptors were gathered from a human donor in a cohort sampled during active COVID-19.

The CDR3 reads CASSYASPNNSPLHF. In DNA form, the CDR3 reads TGTGCCAGCAGTTACGCTTCCCCTAATAATTCACCCCTCCACTTT. J is TRBJ1-6 and V is TRBV6-5, with no clear D. Germline V gene sequence: CDR1 MNHEY, CDR2 SVGAGI. The CDR3 is made up of 15 amino acids. Trimming removed 2 bases from V and 5 bases from J, with 10 bases in between.

This chain uses TRBV6-5 with TRBJ2-7; 7 bases are a match to TRBD2. V lost 6 bases, J lost 2 bases, and 10 bases stayed unmatched. The V gene's germline CDR1 is MNHEY and CDR2 SVGAGI. The CDR3 has 15 amino acids. CDR3 sequence (DNA): TGTGCCAGCAGCTCGAGGTGGGGGGGACCCTACGAGCAGTACTTC. Its translation: CASSSRWGGPYEQYF.

The CDR3 DNA sequence: TGCGCCAGCAGCCCCCAGGAACGGGGTCCGGACGAGCAGTACTTC. Translation: CASSPQERGPDEQYF. This chain uses TRBV4-1 with TRBJ2-7; possible D gene TRBD2, 5 bases. V lost 4 bases and J lost 5, with 18 bases in between. CDR1 is MGHRA and CDR2 is YSYEKL in the germline V gene. The CDR3 covers 15 residues.

The V gene is TRBV15, the J gene TRBJ1-3; D gene uncertain. CDR1 and CDR2 from the germline V gene are LNHNV and YYDKDF (reference sequence). The CDR3 runs 19 residues. Trimming took off 0 bases at V and 0 bases at J, with 18 bases between the two ends. The CDR3: CATSRDGFRNFFSGNTIYF. DNA for the CDR3: TGTGCCACCAGCAGAGATGGTTTCAGGAATTTCTTCTCTGGAAACACCATATATTTT.

This clone was counted only a few times. V usage is TRBV3-1 (or the pseudogene TRBV3-2) and J usage is TRBJ1-5, with D perhaps TRBD1 (5 bases). Trimming took off 3 bases at V and 7 bases at J, with 10 bases between the two ends. This CDR3 spans 13 amino acids. Per germline, CDR1 LGHDT and CDR2 YNNKEL (reference sequence). CDR3 sequence: CASSQQKGQPQHF. Written as DNA, the CDR3 is TGTGCCAGCAGCCAGCAGAAGGGGCAGCCCCAGCATTTT.

The chain is built from TRBV19 and TRBJ1-1; weak D call: TRBD1 (5 bases). The CDR3 spans 15 residues. From germline, CDR1 is LNHDA and CDR2 SQIVND (reference sequence). V lost 3 bases to trimming and J lost 4 bases, with 15 bases between them. Here the CDR3 DNA reads TGTGCCAGTAGTATCGGGGAGGGGCGGGGCACTGAAGCTTTCTTT. This encodes CASSIGEGRGTEAFF. Full variable domain (missing parts from reference TRBV19 and TRBJ1-1): DGGITQSPKYLFRKEGQNVTLSCEQNLNHDAMYWYRQDPGQGLRLIYYSQIVNDFQKGDIAEGYSVSREKKESFPLTVTSAQKNPTAFYLCASSIGEGRGTEAFFGQGTRLTVV.

The gene calls are TRBV7-3 and TRBJ2-1, with D hard to call. CDR3 size: 15 residues. In germline, CDR1 is SGHTA, CDR2 FQGTGA. The V end was cut by 3 bases, the J end by 0 bases, with 9 bases between. This CDR3 reads CASSLTPSSYNEQFF. The DNA for the CDR3 is TGTGCCAGCAGCTTGACTCCGAGCTCCTACAATGAGCAGTTCTTC.

The rearrangement uses TRBV27 and TRBJ2-4; 7 bases match TRBD2. V lost 5 bases and J lost 0; bases outside the gene matches: 7. The length of the CDR3 is 16 residues. Germline CDR1 and CDR2: MNHEY and SMNVEV (reference sequence). CDR3 region: CASSPKRDVAKNIQYF. DNA for the CDR3: TGTGCCAGCAGTCCCAAGCGGGACGTAGCCAAAAACATTCAGTACTTC.

This chain joins TRBV15 and TRBJ1-1, with D unclear. With 3 bases removed from V and 4 bases from J, the gap between germline ends came to 12 bases. Germline lookup yields CDR1 LNHNV and CDR2 YYDKDF (reference sequence). The length of the CDR3 is 14 residues. The CDR3 sequence is CATSRGTLVTEAFF. As DNA, the CDR3 is TGTGCCACCAGCAGGGGCACGTTAGTCACTGAAGCTTTCTTT.

The gene calls are TRBV12-3 or TRBV12-4 and TRBJ1-1; D call uncertain. The ends were cut back, 3 bases at V and 4 bases at J, with 6 bases in the middle. The CDR3 has 12 amino acids. CDR3 region: CASSLEITEAFF. CDR3 in DNA: TGTGCCAGCAGTTTGGAGATCACTGAAGCTTTCTTT.

This clone was counted once. The rearrangement uses TRBV19 and TRBJ2-3; tentatively, D is TRBD1 (6 bases). Trimming left V 5 bases short and J 0 bases short, with 6 bases between. The CDR3 is 13 residues long. CDR1 is LNHDA and CDR2 is SQIVND in the germline V gene (reference sequence). CDR3 protein: CASSDRSTDTQYF. Here the CDR3 DNA reads TGTGCCAGTAGTGACAGGAGCACAGATACGCAGTATTTT.

The chain couples TRBV5-1 to TRBJ1-1, with D perhaps matching TRBD1 (5 bases). Germline CDR1 SGHRS, CDR2 YFSETQ. There are 14 residues in the CDR3. Deletions cut 0 bases from V and 3 bases from J, with 9 bases between. The CDR3 DNA sequence: TGCGCCAGCAGCTTGGTAGGGGCGGACACTGAAGCTTTCTTT. This encodes CASSLVGADTEAFF.

The CDR3 sequence is CASSLGVGATGELFF. CDR3 nucleotide sequence: TGTGCCAGCAGCTTAGGCGTGGGGGCCACCGGGGAGCTGTTTTTT. The chain joins TRBV11-2 to TRBJ2-2; maybe TRBD1 (6 bases). V shed 1 base and J shed 4 bases, with 10 bases lying between them. The CDR3 consists of 15 residues. Germline V gene data show CDR1 as SGHAT and CDR2 as FQNNGV.

The rearrangement joins TRBV12-5 to TRBJ1-5, with 7 positions matching TRBD1. V dropped 0 bases and J dropped 2; count of bases not matched to a gene: 10. The CDR3 is 18 residues long. Germline lookup yields CDR1 LGHNT and CDR2 FRNRAP. The CDR3: CASGLVTLGTGGNQPQHF. The CDR3 nucleotides read TGTGCTAGTGGTTTGGTTACCCTCGGTACAGGGGGCAATCAGCCCCAGCATTTT.

The chain is built from TRBV19 and TRBJ1-6; D uncertain. CDR3 length: 13 amino acids. V lost 4 bases and J lost 6, with 7 bases in between. Germline V gene data show CDR1 as LNHDA and CDR2 as SQIVND (reference sequence). The CDR3: CASSTSSNSPLHF. Written as DNA, the CDR3 is TGTGCCAGTAGTACTAGCTCTAATTCACCCCTCCACTTT.

The chain employs TRBV6-5 and TRBJ2-7; unclear D gene. The CDR3 totals 13 residues. Trimming left V 7 bases short and J 2 bases short, with 12 bases between. Germline CDR1 MNHEY, CDR2 SVGAGI. The CDR3 here is CASNLRITYEQYF. The CDR3 region has the DNA TGTGCCAGCAATCTCAGGATCACCTACGAGCAGTACTTC.

This sequence joins TRBV3-1 (or the pseudogene TRBV3-2) and TRBJ1-5; D uncertain. Germline V gene sequence: CDR1 LGHDT, CDR2 YNNKEL (reference sequence). V lost 2 bases and J lost 0, with 8 bases in between. The CDR3 contains 15 residues. The CDR3 DNA reads TGTGCCAGCAGCCAACGAGGGTATAGCAATCAGCCCCAGCATTTT. Amino acid sequence: CASSQRGYSNQPQHF.

The gene calls are TRBV5-6 and TRBJ1-2; 8 positions agree with TRBD1. The germline V gene encodes CDR1 SGHDT and CDR2 YYEEEE. CDR3 length: 14 amino acids. Germline trimming cut 4 bases from V and 7 bases from J; bases unmatched to any gene: 9. The CDR3 spells CASSIGQGRGGYTF. Written as DNA, the CDR3 is TGTGCCAGCAGCATCGGACAGGGAAGAGGTGGCTACACCTTC.

This rearrangement joins TRBV9 to TRBJ1-6, with no clear D. Germline-derived CDR1 and CDR2 are SGDLS and YYNGEE. This CDR3 spans 15 amino acids. The V end was cut by 0 bases, the J end by 1 base, with 5 bases between. CDR3 region: CASSVAGSYNSPLHF. CDR3 nucleotides: TGTGCCAGCAGCGTAGCGGGTTCCTATAATTCACCCCTCCACTTT.

J is TRBJ2-2 and V is TRBV5-1; 11 bases are shared with TRBD2. The CDR3 extends over 17 amino acids. The trim removed 0 bases at V and 2 bases at J, leaving 3 bases unmatched. Germline loops: CDR1 SGHRS, CDR2 YFSETQ. This chain's CDR3 is CASSLDSGGANTGELFF. The CDR3 DNA reads TGCGCCAGCAGCTTGGATAGCGGGGGGGCCAACACCGGGGAGCTGTTTTTT. Variable domain in full (rest from reference TRBV5-1 and TRBJ2-2): KAGVTQTPRYLIKTRGQQVTLSCSPISGHRSVSWYQQTPGQGLQFLFEYFSETQRNKGNFPGRFSGRQFSNSRSEMNVSTLELGDSALYLCASSLDSGGANTGELFFGEGSRLTVL.

This chain connects TRBV3-1 (or the pseudogene TRBV3-2) to TRBJ1-2; D not certain. Trimming cost V 4 bases and J 4 bases, with 10 bases left between them. CDR1 LGHDT and CDR2 YNNKEL come from the germline V gene (reference sequence). The CDR3 runs 13 residues. The CDR3 DNA is TGTGCCAGCAGCCTCCGACAAGGCTATGGCTACACCTTC. It specifies CASSLRQGYGYTF.